The 6 T cell receptor beta chains below were found in one sample sequenced in a study of T cells in tuberculosis. Data came from immunoSEQ multiplex PCR; TCRdb stores just in-frame clones and leaves some out. This table holds some 47,000 clones, 90% to 95% found once. Specimen: PBMCs. The receptors were gathered from a donor between 5 and 29 years old with latent tuberculosis or without tuberculosis infection.

V usage is TRBV4-1 and J usage is TRBJ2-1; 8 bases fit TRBD1. From germline, CDR1 is MGHRA and CDR2 YSYEKL. The CDR3 covers 20 residues. The J segment lost 1 base and the V segment lost 0 bases, leaving 14 bases of the junction unmatched. The CDR3 DNA reads as TGCGCCAGCAGCCAAGATTGGGACAGGATTAGATTTTTATCCTACAATGAGCAGTTCTTC. It encodes CASSQDWDRIRFLSYNEQFF.

This rearrangement joins TRBV11-1 to TRBJ1-1, with D perhaps matching TRBD1 (6 bases). The CDR3 length is 15 residues. The ends were cut back, 3 bases at V and 0 bases at J, with 11 bases in the middle. The germline gives CDR1 SGHAT, CDR2 FQDESV (reference sequence). The CDR3 sequence: CASSLATGLNTEAFF. CDR3 bases: TGTGCCAGCAGCTTGGCAACAGGGCTGAACACTGAAGCTTTCTTT.

The chain carries TRBV7-2 and TRBJ2-1; 8 bases agree with TRBD1. The CDR3 spans 15 residues. The V segment lost 1 base and the J segment 8 bases; nucleotides outside the gene matches: 7. Germline CDR1 is SGHTA and CDR2 is FQGNSA. CDR3 protein: CASSLVSQGVYEQFF. CDR3 nucleotides: TGTGCCAGCAGCTTAGTATCACAGGGGGTCTATGAGCAGTTCTTC.

V and J are TRBV5-8 and TRBJ2-5; D is uncertain. The V gene lost 1 base and the J gene lost 2 bases, with 12 bases spanning the gap. The CDR3 consists of 15 residues. The germline V gene encodes CDR1 SGHTS and CDR2 YDEGEE. CDR3 protein: CASSLSWSGQETQYF. The CDR3 DNA reads as TGTGCCAGCAGCTTGTCCTGGAGTGGACAAGAGACCCAGTACTTC.

V usage is TRBV5-1 and J usage is TRBJ1-2; TRBD1 might be the D (5 bases). There are 15 residues in the CDR3. V dropped 5 bases and J dropped 6 bases, with 20 bases sitting between them. CDR1 and CDR2 (germline): SGHRS, YFSETQ. This CDR3 is CASSQLSAGYDGYTF. CDR3 sequence (DNA): TGCGCCAGCAGTCAATTATCTGCAGGGTATGATGGCTACACCTTC.

This clone was observed a handful of times. V usage is TRBV19 and J usage is TRBJ2-7; D gene ambiguous. This CDR3 contains 15 residues. V lost 3 bases to trimming and J lost 0 bases, with 12 bases between them. Germline V gene data show CDR1 as LNHDA and CDR2 as SQIVND (reference sequence). CDR3 sequence reads: CASSISGPSSYEQYF. CDR3 nucleotides: TGTGCCAGTAGTATCTCTGGGCCGAGCTCCTACGAGCAGTACTTC.